The T cell receptor beta chain described here comes from a study of long-term antiretroviral therapy in people with HIV. By its share, this clone is large (0.1 to 1%). Its cognate antigen is unknown. The CDR3 length is 14 residues. CDR1 is LGHNA and CDR2 is YSLEER in the germline V gene. The V and J ends lost 0 bases and 4 bases respectively, with 9 bases between them. Study-wide points: Post-ART diversity increased but stayed below transplant donor controls. Spans of CDR3 length were tighter for HIV repertoires than for controls.

Runs used v3.0 of the immunoSEQ assay and were done at survey level. The repertoire was sequenced with immunoSEQ multiplex PCR; TCRdb's copy has only in-frame clones and lacks some. The sample holds under 45,000 clones, around 83% seen once. The chain has TRBV4-3 and TRBJ1-2; no clear D. Sequencing used unsorted PBMCs, obtained 3.1 years after starting antiretroviral therapy. The sequence was obtained from a woman between 50 and 59 years old with HIV. The DNA of the CDR3 is TGCGCCAGCAGCCAAGACTCGGCGGGCTATGGCTACACCTTC. Residues: CASSQDSAGYGYTF.